The 3 T cell receptor beta chains given below trace back to one sample, sequenced in a study of blood T cell repertoires in COVID-19. The method was immunoSEQ multiplex PCR; TCRdb's version includes in-frame clones alone and lacks a portion of them. In the table there are tens of thousands of clones, roughly four fifths of which are singletons. Sequences were obtained from peripheral blood. Receptor source: an older woman with acute or convalescent COVID-19.

The CDR3 bases are TGTGCCAGCAGTTACGTATCGGGGGGGAATGGCTACACCTTC. Translated: CASSYVSGGNGYTF. The chain employs TRBV6-6 and TRBJ1-2; TRBD1 is a possible D gene (5 bases). The germline V gene has CDR1 MNHNY and CDR2 SVGAGI (reference sequence). This CDR3 is 14 amino acids long. Trimming cost V 2 bases and J 6 bases, with 13 bases left between them.

The V and J genes are TRBV7-9 and TRBJ1-4; the match to TRBD1 covers 8 bases. This CDR3 has 16 residues. Germline trimming cut 5 bases from V and 7 bases from J; bases unmatched to any gene: 12. CDR1 is SEHNR and CDR2 is FQNEAQ in the germline V gene (reference sequence). CDR3 residues: CASSPGVAGGGEKLFF. In DNA form, the CDR3 reads TGTGCCAGCAGCCCCGGGGTGGCAGGGGGCGGTGAAAAACTGTTTTTT.

V and J are TRBV19 and TRBJ1-3, with TRBD1 matching 12 bases. Trimming at V came to 4 bases and at J to 3 bases, leaving 4 bases not matched to a gene. Germline loops: CDR1 LNHDA, CDR2 SQIVND (reference sequence). The CDR3 has 16 amino acids. This CDR3 reads CASSTGTGGFGNTIYF. The CDR3 DNA sequence: TGTGCCAGTAGTACCGGGACAGGGGGCTTTGGAAACACCATATATTTT.